This T cell receptor (beta chain) came from a study of blood T cell repertoires in COVID-19. V lost 1 base and J 4 bases, leaving 2 bases between the germline ends. Germline V gene lookup returns CDR1 WSHSY and CDR2 SAAADI. This CDR3 region has 11 residues. Living in under 30 US areas, the participants were between about 18 and 100 years of age. Donors in Cohort 3 who had recovered were those with two negative PCRs, healthcare professional clearance, or resolution of their symptoms. The method was immunoSEQ multiplex PCR; TCRdb's version includes in-frame clones alone and lacks a portion of them. In the table there are 360,000 or so clones, about 90% of which are singletons.

The TCR comes from a young woman who had recovered from COVID-19. The sample taken for sequencing was PBMCs or T cells enriched from blood (not recorded which). The chain recombines TRBV10-2 with TRBJ2-7, with no clear D. CDR3 loop: CASSELYEQYF. In nucleotides, the CDR3 is TGCGCCAGCAGTGAGTTATACGAGCAGTACTTC.